This is a list of T cell receptor beta chains from one sample in a study of OX40 agonist ivuxolimab in advanced cancers. TCRdb's copy holds only in-frame clones and misses some; the assay was immunoSEQ multiplex PCR. The sample records about 60,000 clones, around four fifths being singletons. The sequencing here drew on CD4+ or CD8+ T cells sorted from blood, taken in a trial of the OX40 agonist ivuxolimab. These receptor sequences come from an adult with an advanced solid tumor such as melanoma, head and neck, liver or kidney cancer. CDR3s include the opening cysteine and the closing phenylalanine or tryptophan. The D gene is left open where the match is weak. The size field is filled for only some rows; it gives once, few, many or a size class.

cdr3_nt cdr3_aa j_call d_call v_call clone_size cdr3_length
TGTGCCTCCTCGGAGGTGGGGCCCTACGAGCAGTACTTC CASSEVGPYEQYF TRBJ2-7 NA TRBV5-6 few 13
TGTGCCAGCACAGCGGGACAGGGAACTGTGGGGCAGTACTTC CASTAGQGTVGQYF TRBJ2-7 TRBD1 TRBV6-5 few 14
TGTGCCAGCGGACAGCCCTATAATTCACCCCTCCACTTT CASGQPYNSPLHF TRBJ1-6 NA TRBV11-2 NA 13
TGTGCCAGCAGCTGGGGTGGGCTAGCAGACAATGAGCAGTTCTTC CASSWGGLADNEQFF TRBJ2-1 NA TRBV11-2 NA 15
TGTGCCAGCAAAGCGAGGAGGACAACAGGGAACTATAATTCACCCCTCCACTTT CASKARRTTGNYNSPLHF TRBJ1-6 NA TRBV27 NA 18
TGTGCCAGCAGCGTAAGCGGGACTAGTTCCTCCAATGAGCAGTTCTTC CASSVSGTSSSNEQFF TRBJ2-1 TRBD2 TRBV9 once 16
TGTGCCAGCAGCTTGGACAGGAGCTCCTATAATTCACCCCTCCACTTT CASSLDRSSYNSPLHF TRBJ1-6 NA TRBV5-5 NA 16
TGTGCCAGCAGTGACTTCCGGGCCGATCCCCGAGTGGGCAATGAGCAGTTCTTC CASSDFRADPRVGNEQFF TRBJ2-1 NA TRBV6-1 NA 18
TGTGCCAGCAGTACCGTACCCAGGGGAGGCTACACCTTC CASSTVPRGGYTF TRBJ1-2 NA TRBV27 many 13
TGCAGTGCTAGTGCAGGGTACGAGCAGTACTTC CSASAGYEQYF TRBJ2-7 NA TRBV20-1 NA 11
TGTGCCAGCAATGACAGGGGGCGATCCTACGAGCAGTACTTC CASNDRGRSYEQYF TRBJ2-7 TRBD1 TRBV6-1 NA 14
TGTGCCAGCAGCGTAGGCACTGCCGGGGGCGGCGAGACCCAGTACTTC CASSVGTAGGGETQYF TRBJ2-5 NA TRBV9 NA 16
TGTGCCAGCAGGTTGTGGGAGGAACAGCCCCAGCATTTT CASRLWEEQPQHF TRBJ1-5 NA TRBV2 once 13
TGCGCCAGCAGCCTTCGATCCACAGATACGCAGTATTTT CASSLRSTDTQYF TRBJ2-3 NA TRBV4-1 NA 13
TGTGCCTGGAGCGAGGGGGGGACTAGCAATCAGCCCCAGCATTTT CAWSEGGTSNQPQHF TRBJ1-5 NA TRBV30 NA 15
TGTGCCAGCAGCAGATACCCAGGGGATGAAGAGACCCAGTACTTC CASSRYPGDEETQYF TRBJ2-5 NA TRBV5-4 NA 15
TGTGCCAGCAGTTCGACATTAGCGGGGGGCAATACGCAGTATTTT CASSSTLAGGNTQYF TRBJ2-3 TRBD2 TRBV6-5 NA 15
TGTGCCAGCAGTTCTAGACAGGGGGCCGGGGAGCTGTTTTTT CASSSRQGAGELFF TRBJ2-2 TRBD1 TRBV6-5 NA 14
TGTGCCAGCAGTGAAGCAGGGGGCCCCAATCAGCCCCAGCATTTT CASSEAGGPNQPQHF TRBJ1-5 TRBD1 TRBV6-1 NA 15
TGTGCCAGCAGCCGAGGTAGGGACAGGGGCTATGGCTACACCTTC CASSRGRDRGYGYTF TRBJ1-2 TRBD1 TRBV7-9 NA 15
TGTGCCAGCAGCTTGGGTCAGGGAGGTTACACCTTC CASSLGQGGYTF TRBJ1-2 NA TRBV5-6 NA 12
TGTGCCAGTAGTATGAAGTCAGTAGCTATGTACGAGCAGTACTTC CASSMKSVAMYEQYF TRBJ2-7 NA TRBV19 NA 15
TGCGCCAGCAAGGGCTCTGGAAACACCATATATTTT CASKGSGNTIYF TRBJ1-3 NA TRBV5-1 NA 12
TGTGCCAGCAGCCCAACTCAGGGGGGGGGCAATCAGCCCCAGCATTTT CASSPTQGGGNQPQHF TRBJ1-5 TRBD1 TRBV7-9 NA 16
TGTGCCAGTAGTATGATTAGCTTGGAGCCCTACAATGAGCAGTTCTTC CASSMISLEPYNEQFF TRBJ2-1 NA TRBV19 once 16
TGTGCCAGTAGTATCGTAGTCGGGACTAGCGGGAATGAGCAGTTCTTC CASSIVVGTSGNEQFF TRBJ2-1 TRBD2 TRBV19 NA 16
TGTGCCAGCAGCCCCAGGGATTCGAATGGCTACACCTTC CASSPRDSNGYTF TRBJ1-2 NA TRBV6-6 NA 13
TGTGCCAGCAGCTTCTCCGGGAATAATGAAAAACTGTTTTTT CASSFSGNNEKLFF TRBJ1-4 NA TRBV11-3 NA 14
TGTGCCAGCAGCTTGGGCGGGGGTCCCGAGACCCAGTACTTC CASSLGGGPETQYF TRBJ2-5 TRBD2 TRBV11-1 once 14
TGTGCCAGCAGCGTAGCCCCTCCGACAGGTTCCTATGGCTACACCTTC CASSVAPPTGSYGYTF TRBJ1-2 NA TRBV9 NA 16
TGTGCCAGCAGTTTCGGGGGGCGAGGGACTGAAGCTTTCTTT CASSFGGRGTEAFF TRBJ1-1 NA TRBV27 NA 14
TGTGCCAGCAGCTTGATGACCCACTCTGGAAACACCATATATTTT CASSLMTHSGNTIYF TRBJ1-3 NA TRBV5-6 NA 15
TGTGCCAGCAGTTTAAGGACAGGCCCCTACGAGCAGTACTTC CASSLRTGPYEQYF TRBJ2-7 TRBD1 TRBV27 NA 14
TGTGCCAGCAGCTTAGATTGGGCAGGGAACACTGAAGCTTTCTTT CASSLDWAGNTEAFF TRBJ1-1 NA TRBV11-3 NA 15
TGTGCCAGCAGCCAAGGGACAGTTGGTTCACCCCTCCACTTT CASSQGTVGSPLHF TRBJ1-6 TRBD1 TRBV27 NA 14
TGCGCCAGCAGCCCCAGAGACCATAGCTACGAGCAGTACTTC CASSPRDHSYEQYF TRBJ2-7 NA TRBV4-3 NA 14
TGTGCCAGCAGCGTAGTCCCGGGGGCGGGAGGAAACACCATATATTTT CASSVVPGAGGNTIYF TRBJ1-3 NA TRBV9 NA 16
TGTGCCAGCAGCTTAGCACAGGGTGCGGTTGGCTACACCTTC CASSLAQGAVGYTF TRBJ1-2 NA TRBV7-9 few 14
TGTGCCAGCAGCTTACCAGGGGGCCTTGGCTACACCTTC CASSLPGGLGYTF TRBJ1-2 TRBD1 TRBV13 NA 13
TGTGCCACCTCCCTCCGGGTCCTGGGGTACAATGAGCAGTTCTTC CATSLRVLGYNEQFF TRBJ2-1 NA TRBV19 NA 15
TGTGCCAGTAGTAGGGGAGGACAGACTACCTCGTATAGCAATCAGCCCCAGCATTTT CASSRGGQTTSYSNQPQHF TRBJ1-5 NA TRBV19 NA 19
TGTGCCATCACCCAAGGGGGGACTCCTAATACGCAGTATTTT CAITQGGTPNTQYF TRBJ2-3 NA TRBV10-3 NA 14
TGTGCCAGCTCGGGACAGGGGGCCCCGGGCAGCTATGGCTACACCTTC CASSGQGAPGSYGYTF TRBJ1-2 TRBD1 TRBV18 NA 16
TGTGCCAGCACCAGGACAGGGGGCGCGATCGAGCAGTACTTC CASTRTGGAIEQYF TRBJ2-7 TRBD1 TRBV5-6 NA 14
TGTGCCAGCAGCTTGGGGGACAGCCTTAACTATGGCTACACCTTC CASSLGDSLNYGYTF TRBJ1-2 TRBD1 TRBV5-5 NA 15
TGTGCCAGTAGTATAGCACAGGGGCCGAACACTGAAGCTTTCTTT CASSIAQGPNTEAFF TRBJ1-1 TRBD1 TRBV19 few 15
TGCGCCAGCAGCCGGGAGGGGGCTGAGGGTGGCTACACCTTC CASSREGAEGGYTF TRBJ1-2 TRBD1 TRBV4-1 few 14
TGTGCCACCAGCAGTACCCATCGGGGCGCCGGGAGCACTGAAGCTTTCTTT CATSSTHRGAGSTEAFF TRBJ1-1 NA TRBV15 NA 17
TGTGCCAGCAGTGAATATGGGACACCCGGGGTTATCTACAATGAGCAGTTCTTC CASSEYGTPGVIYNEQFF TRBJ2-1 NA TRBV6-1 NA 18
TGTGCCAGCACCTCGGAGGGCGAGCAGTTCTTC CASTSEGEQFF TRBJ2-1 NA TRBV5-6 few 11
TGCGCCAGCAGCCTCACTCTACAGGGGGATCGGGAAAAACTGTTTTTT CASSLTLQGDREKLFF TRBJ1-4 TRBD1 TRBV4-3 NA 16
TGTGCCAGCGGGGATAACTATGGCTACACCTTC CASGDNYGYTF TRBJ1-2 NA TRBV7-2 few 11
TGTGCCAGCAAGACGTCAGTGCCTAACTATGGCTACACCTTC CASKTSVPNYGYTF TRBJ1-2 NA TRBV2 NA 14
TGCAGCGCCGGACAGCTCGGGGAGACCCAGTACTTC CSAGQLGETQYF TRBJ2-5 NA TRBV29-1 NA 12